Below, one T cell receptor (beta chain) is given with its context. Its antigen is not known. The sample belongs to a study of cytomegalovirus exposure and HLA in healthy donors. Study outcomes and limitations: Among TCR sequences, most were rare, though some public TCRs appeared in many donors. The study put 150 or so TCR beta chains on its list as cytomegalovirus-associated. Some V segments, including TRBV6-2 and TRBV6-3, were excluded as indistinguishable.

V shed 2 bases and J 7 bases; nucleotides not matched to a gene: 8. CDR1 is KGHSH and CDR2 is LQKENI in the germline V gene. This CDR3 contains 15 residues. The PCR ran on 60 Vbeta and 13 Jbeta primers. Profiled with immunoSEQ multiplex PCR; TCRdb holds only in-frame clones, not every one. This table holds approximately 180,000 clones, approximately 78% found once. Specimen: PBMCs. This sequence was found in a woman under 30 in good health and CMV-seronegative. The chain couples TRBV18 to TRBJ2-1; 7 bases are shared with TRBD2. The CDR3 DNA reads as TGTGCCAGCTCACCAACTAGCGTAAGGCGAAATGAGCAGTTCTTC. It yields the protein CASSPTSVRRNEQFF. Variable domain in full (rest from reference TRBV18 and TRBJ2-1): NAGVMQNPRHLVRRRGQEARLRCSPMKGHSHVYWYRQLPEEGLKFMVYLQKENIIDESGMPKERFSAEFPKEGPSILRIQQVVRGDSAAYFCASSPTSVRRNEQFFGPGTRLTVL.